A single sample is the source of the 27 T cell receptor beta chains below, sequenced in a study of control samples from healthy donors and cancer patients. Assay: immunoSEQ multiplex PCR; the TCRdb copy retains only in-frame clones and omits some. This sample has about 92,000 clones, with around 82% found just once. Input material: blood. Receptors originate from a woman in her sixties or seventies in good health.

This chain links TRBV27 with TRBJ1-5; D gene unclear. The CDR3 sequence is 15 residues long. The germline gives CDR1 MNHEY, CDR2 SMNVEV (reference sequence). V gave up 3 bases and J gave up 2 bases, with 11 bases separating them. CDR3 coding DNA: TGTGCCAGCAGTTTTTTGGGAGGAGGCAATCAGCCCCAGCATTTT. It encodes CASSFLGGGNQPQHF.

The J gene is TRBJ2-3, the V gene TRBV18, with 7 bases fitting TRBD2. Germline CDR1 reads KGHSH; CDR2 reads LQKENI. The CDR3 totals 14 residues. Trimming at V came to 0 bases and at J to 5 bases, leaving 2 bases not matched to a gene. The CDR3 region has the DNA TGTGCCAGCTCACCACCGGGAGGGTTAGATACGCAGTATTTT. This translates into CASSPPGGLDTQYF.

This CDR3 reads CASSQPEVNTEAFF. The DNA of the CDR3 is TGTGCCAGCAGCCAGCCCGAGGTGAACACTGAAGCTTTCTTT. The chain couples TRBV4-2 to TRBJ1-1; D remains unclear. Per the germline V gene, CDR1 is LGHNA and CDR2 is YNFKEQ. V was cut by 3 bases and J by 0 bases, with 8 bases left in between. CDR3 length: 14 residues.

This chain uses TRBV13 with TRBJ2-5, with 8 bases matching TRBD2. The germline CDR1 and CDR2 sequences are PRHDT and FYEKMQ (reference sequence). The CDR3 has 16 residues. Losses at the gene ends were 6 bases for V and 2 bases for J; bases not matched to a gene: 11. CDR3 sequence (DNA): TGTGCCAGCAGTTCCGAGGATAGCGGGGTACAAGAGACCCAGTACTTC. This gives the protein CASSSEDSGVQETQYF.

The gene calls are TRBV7-7 and TRBJ2-5; D not certain. The CDR3 contains 15 residues. V was pared by 2 bases and J by 5 bases, with 15 bases between. CDR1 SSHAT and CDR2 FNYEAQ come from the germline V gene (reference sequence). Here the CDR3 DNA reads TGTGCCAGCAGCTTATCCTCCATCCGACGGGAGACCCAGTACTTC. Amino acid sequence: CASSLSSIRRETQYF.

The chain links TRBV3-1 (or the pseudogene TRBV3-2) to TRBJ2-7; 9 positions match TRBD1. The V and J ends lost 4 bases and 3 bases, in that order; junction bases with no gene match: 4. Per germline, CDR1 LGHDT and CDR2 YNNKEL (reference sequence). The CDR3 covers 14 residues. This chain's CDR3 is CASSLGQGVYEQYF. The CDR3 DNA follows: TGTGCCAGCAGCCTGGGACAGGGAGTCTACGAGCAGTACTTC.

A few counts support this clone. V gene TRBV25-1 combines with J gene TRBJ1-1, with 8 bases aligning to TRBD1. Losses at the gene ends were 4 bases for V and 1 base for J; bases not matched to a gene: 5. Germline CDR1 reads MGHDK; CDR2 reads SYGVNS. The CDR3 is 15 residues long. The CDR3 DNA sequence: TGTGCCAGCAGTGCTTACAGGGGGGAGAACACTGAAGCTTTCTTT. Protein: CASSAYRGENTEAFF.

The chain joins TRBV9 to TRBJ1-4; TRBD1 aligns across 9 bases. Germline V gives CDR1 SGDLS, CDR2 YYNGEE. V lost 1 base to trimming and J lost 12 bases; unmatched junction nucleotides: 7. The CDR3 loop spans 14 amino acids. DNA of the CDR3: TGTGCCAGCAGCGTACGTACAGGGGGCGAGGAACTGTTTTTT. Translation: CASSVRTGGEELFF.

The chain has TRBV6-2 or TRBV6-3 and TRBJ2-7, with D possibly matching TRBD2 (6 bases). V was pared by 2 bases and J by 6 bases, with 14 bases between. The CDR3 totals 14 residues. In germline, CDR1 is MNHEY, CDR2 SVGEGT. Here the CDR3 DNA reads TGTGCCAGCAGTTACGGCGGGGCGCCCTTCGAGCAGTACTTC. Encoded protein: CASSYGGAPFEQYF.

This chain joins TRBV6-2 or TRBV6-3 and TRBJ1-1; D remains unclear. The CDR3 extends over 15 amino acids. Trimming shortened V by 2 bases and J by 0 bases, and 10 bases separated the two germline ends. Germline CDR1 reads MNHEY; CDR2 reads SVGEGT. CDR3 residues: CASSYGSGVNTEAFF. CDR3 nucleotides: TGTGCCAGCAGTTACGGATCTGGGGTGAACACTGAAGCTTTCTTT.

The table lists this clone with a count of one. The chain uses TRBV24-1 and TRBJ2-1, with D maybe TRBD1 (5 bases). Germline V gives CDR1 KGHDR, CDR2 SFDVKD. The CDR3 runs 15 residues. Trimming removed 3 bases at V and 5 bases at J, with 13 bases between. For the CDR3, the DNA is TGTGCCACCAGTGATCGCCTTGGGGCCCACAATGAGCAGTTCTTC. Residues: CATSDRLGAHNEQFF.

V gene TRBV6-2 or TRBV6-3 combines with J gene TRBJ2-1, with 12 bases that match TRBD1. This CDR3 comprises 15 residues. J gave up 8 bases and V 2 bases, and 4 bases lay outside the gene matches. Per the germline V gene, CDR1 is MNHEY and CDR2 is SVGEGT. The CDR3 region has the DNA TGTGCCAGCAGTTACGGGGGACAGGGGGCGGATGAGCAGTTCTTC. Its protein is CASSYGGQGADEQFF.

This clone appeared a few times. This chain joins TRBV3-1 (or the pseudogene TRBV3-2) and TRBJ1-1, with 10 bases aligning to TRBD1. The germline V gene encodes CDR1 LGHDT and CDR2 YNNKEL (reference sequence). The junction had 15 bases not matched to a gene; V was cut back by 4 bases and J by 10 bases. The CDR3 is made up of 16 amino acids. CDR3 nucleotides: TGTGCCAGCAGCCGACATACCGGGACAGGGGAAGTTGCAGCTTTCTTT. Protein product: CASSRHTGTGEVAAFF.

Here the CDR3 reads CASSGQGLTYEQYF. In DNA, the CDR3 is TGTGCCAGCAGTGGACAGGGACTGACCTACGAGCAGTACTTC. V usage is TRBV28 and J usage is TRBJ2-7, with 8 bases aligning to TRBD1. In germline, CDR1 is MDHEN, CDR2 SYDVKM. This CDR3 spans 14 amino acids. V lost 5 bases to trimming and J lost 2 bases; unmatched junction nucleotides: 5.

V usage is TRBV5-1 and J usage is TRBJ2-1; 15 bases fit TRBD2. This CDR3 is 15 amino acids long. Germline V CDR1 and CDR2: SGHRS, YFSETQ. The V segment lost 0 bases and the J segment 10 bases; nucleotides outside the gene matches: 2. Here the CDR3 DNA reads TGCGCCAGCAGCTTGGGAGGACTAGCGGGAGGGGAGCAGTTCTTC. Its protein product is CASSLGGLAGGEQFF.

The chain carries TRBV6-6 and TRBJ1-2, with D perhaps TRBD1 (6 bases). Germline V gives CDR1 MNHNY, CDR2 SVGAGI (reference sequence). Trimming took 7 bases from V and 2 from J, leaving 35 bases between them. This CDR3 has 21 residues. The CDR3 coding sequence is TGTGCCAGCAATCGCCCCGGACAGACTCCTATCCTTAATGGGGTAAACTATGGCTACACCTTC. It yields the protein CASNRPGQTPILNGVNYGYTF.

The chain uses TRBV6-1 and TRBJ2-5; either TRBD1 or TRBD2 may supply D (5 bases each). The germline CDR1 and CDR2 sequences are MNHNS and SASEGT. The V end was cut by 2 bases, the J end by 4 bases, with 11 bases between. The CDR3 sequence is 14 residues long. CDR3 bases: TGTGCCAGCAGTGAACCAGGGACGGGAGAGACCCAGTACTTC. This translates into CASSEPGTGETQYF.

The chain carries TRBV27 and TRBJ2-3; a possible D gene is TRBD2 (6 bases). Germline CDR1 reads MNHEY; CDR2 reads SMNVEV (reference sequence). The CDR3 is 16 amino acids. Trimming took off 7 bases at V and 2 bases at J, with 19 bases between the two ends. The CDR3, as DNA: TGTGCCAGCATATTAGTGGCGGGATCTCACACAGATACGCAGTATTTT. Translation gives CASILVAGSHTDTQYF.

A single count supports this clone. The chain combines TRBV19 with TRBJ1-5; no clear D gene. CDR3 length equals 17 residues. The V and J ends lost 1 base and 1 base respectively, with 14 bases between them. Germline V gene sequence: CDR1 LNHDA, CDR2 SQIVND (reference sequence). The CDR3 coding sequence is TGTGCCAGTAGTATAGGGGAAGGGCTGGTAAGCAATCAGCCCCAGCATTTT. Its translation: CASSIGEGLVSNQPQHF.

Only one count was recorded for this clone. This rearrangement joins TRBV7-9 to TRBJ1-6; 10 bases fit TRBD1. CDR1 SEHNR and CDR2 FQNEAQ come from the germline V gene (reference sequence). The CDR3 loop spans 15 amino acids. V was clipped by 5 bases and J by 10 bases; unmatched bases: 8. The CDR3 is CASSPTGGDRSPLHF. CDR3 nucleotide sequence: TGTGCCAGCAGCCCGACAGGGGGCGACAGATCACCCCTCCACTTT.

This clone was recorded once. The chain recombines TRBV7-2 with TRBJ2-5, with D perhaps matching TRBD1 (6 bases). Germline V gene sequence: CDR1 SGHTA, CDR2 FQGNSA. CDR3 length: 14 residues. V was pared by 9 bases and J by 0 bases, with 14 bases between. The CDR3 DNA reads TGTGCCAGTACAGGAACAGGGAACCAAGAGACCCAGTACTTC. This codes for CASTGTGNQETQYF.

The chain uses TRBV19 and TRBJ2-3, with 11 bases matching TRBD1. This CDR3 comprises 13 residues. Germline CDR1 LNHDA, CDR2 SQIVND (reference sequence). Trimming took 8 bases from V and 6 from J; bases not matched to a gene: 4. The DNA of the CDR3 is TGTGCCAGTGGACAGGGGGCTCGGGATACGCAGTATTTT. It codes for CASGQGARDTQYF.

The rearrangement links TRBV12-2 to TRBJ2-1. TRBV12-2 is a listed pseudogene. The CDR3 loop spans 12 amino acids. The CDR3 nucleotides are TGTGCAAGTCGCTTACCCTACAATGAGCAGTTCTTC. Translation gives CASRLPYNEQFF.

This clone was seen only once. The chain carries TRBV5-6 and TRBJ1-1; D might be TRBD1 (5 bases). Germline V gene lookup returns CDR1 SGHDT and CDR2 YYEEEE. CDR3 length: 15 residues. Trimming took off 2 bases at V and 1 base at J, with 12 bases between the two ends. The CDR3 coding sequence is TGTGCCAGCAGCTTTGGGCCCACAGGGAACACTGAAGCTTTCTTT. This codes for CASSFGPTGNTEAFF.

The rearrangement uses TRBV7-9 and TRBJ2-2, with 7 bases identical to TRBD1. The CDR3 runs 17 residues. Trimming took 4 bases from V and 2 from J; bases not matched to a gene: 10. The V gene's germline CDR1 is SEHNR and CDR2 FQNEAQ (reference sequence). The DNA for the CDR3 is TGTGCCAGCAGCTCGGGACAGCCGTTCCGAAACACCGGGGAGCTGTTTTTT. Residues: CASSSGQPFRNTGELFF.

This clone was found a few times. The chain recombines TRBV27 with TRBJ2-7; no clear D gene. CDR3 length: 14 residues. Trimming removed 0 bases at V and 0 bases at J, with 6 bases between. Germline values: CDR1 MNHEY, CDR2 SMNVEV (reference sequence). The CDR3 nucleotides are TGTGCCAGCAGTTTATCAACCAACTCCTACGAGCAGTACTTC. Protein sequence: CASSLSTNSYEQYF.

The chain carries TRBV5-1 and TRBJ2-6; possible D gene TRBD1, 6 bases. The CDR3 runs to 15 residues. Trimming removed 6 bases from V and 0 bases from J, with 10 bases in between. Germline values: CDR1 SGHRS, CDR2 YFSETQ. The CDR3 loop reads CASINRDSGANVLTF. Here the CDR3 DNA reads TGCGCCAGCATTAACAGGGACTCTGGGGCCAACGTCCTGACTTTC.